Listed here are 10 T cell receptor beta chains from one sample, sequenced in a study of CD8 T cells in Susac syndrome. An input of about 0.5 to 1 ug of RNA was subjected to reverse transcription using random hexamers. Using its own MiXCR run on the immunoSEQ multiplex PCR reads, TCRdb lists one record per CDR3 protein. Of under 200,000 distinct CDR3 sequences listed, 90% to 97% are singletons. Sequenced: CD4+ T cells from PBMCs. The receptors originated from a human donor with Susac syndrome.

The rearrangement uses TRBV29-1 and TRBJ2-1; no clear D. This CDR3 is built from 14 residues. V was clipped by 7 bases and J by 3 bases, with 16 bases between them. Germline V gives CDR1 SQVTM, CDR2 ANQGSEA. The CDR3 is CSAEGTVGYNEQFF. DNA of the CDR3: TGCAGCGCCGAAGGCACAGTAGGCTACAATGAGCAGTTCTTC.

The V and J genes are TRBV27 and TRBJ2-5; possible D gene TRBD2, 7 bases. Looked up from germline, CDR1 is MNHEY and CDR2 is SMNVEV (reference sequence). The ends were cut back, 8 bases at V and 2 bases at J, with 18 bases in the middle. The CDR3 is 15 residues long. This CDR3 is CASSYTGGPQETQYF. CDR3 DNA sequence: TGTGCCAGCTCATACACGGGGGGCCCACAAGAGACCCAGTACTTC.

The chain recombines TRBV9 with TRBJ2-5; weak D call: TRBD1 (5 bases). The CDR3 is made up of 13 amino acids. Germline CDR1 reads SGDLS; CDR2 reads YYNGEE. Trimming removed 4 bases at V and 4 bases at J, with 11 bases between. The CDR3 here is CASSQGPRETQYF. CDR3 DNA: TGTGCCAGCAGCCAGGGCCCTCGAGAGACCCAGTACTTC. Looking up the rest from reference TRBV9 and TRBJ2-5 gives the full variable domain: DSGVTQTPKHLITATGQRVTLRCSPRSGDLSVYWYQQSLDQGLQFLIQYYNGEERAKGNILERFSAQQFPDLHSELNLSSLELGDSALYFCASSQGPRETQYFGPGTRLLVL.

The rearrangement uses TRBV29-1 and TRBJ1-3; D uncertain. This CDR3 spans 11 amino acids. The V end was cut by 8 bases, the J end by 3 bases, with 8 bases between. Germline V gene data show CDR1 as SQVTM and CDR2 as ANQGSEA. In nucleotides, the CDR3 is TGCAGCTCTCGGATTGGAAACACCATATATTTT. Its translation: CSSRIGNTIYF.

The J gene is TRBJ2-5, the V gene TRBV4-2, with D hard to call. The CDR3 has 13 amino acids. The V and J ends lost 2 bases and 5 bases respectively, with 9 bases between them. Germline V gene data show CDR1 as LGHNA and CDR2 as YNFKEQ. CDR3 protein: CASSQRVEETQYF. The CDR3 nucleotides read TGTGCCAGCAGCCAAAGGGTGGAGGAGACCCAGTACTTC.

CDR3 DNA sequence: TGCAGTGCTACCGCACCGTGGGCGCACGGCACCGGGGAGCTGTTTTTT. Protein sequence: CSATAPWAHGTGELFF. The J gene is TRBJ2-2, the V gene TRBV20-1; D is undetermined. The germline V and J ends were trimmed by 4 bases and 4 bases, with 19 bases remaining between them. CDR1 is DFQATT and CDR2 is SNEGSKA in the germline V gene (reference sequence). The CDR3 runs to 16 residues.

V is TRBV5-6 and J is TRBJ2-7; TRBD2 agrees at 7 bases. V lost 4 bases, J lost 0 bases, and 13 bases stayed unmatched. The CDR3 covers 17 residues. Germline V gene lookup returns CDR1 SGHDT and CDR2 YYEEEE. CDR3 nucleotides: TGTGCCAGCAGCACCCCGGGAGGCGGGAGTTCCTCCTACGAGCAGTACTTC. Its translation: CASSTPGGGSSSYEQYF.

This chain links TRBV5-4 with TRBJ2-5; D may be TRBD1 or TRBD2 (6 bases each). The length of the CDR3 is 15 residues. The V end was cut by 0 bases, the J end by 1 base, with 10 bases between. Looked up from germline, CDR1 is SGHNT and CDR2 is YYREEE (reference sequence). Here the CDR3 DNA reads TGTGCCAGCAGCTTGGTGGGGGGCGGCCAAGAGACCCAGTACTTC. Amino acids: CASSLVGGGQETQYF. Variable domain in full (rest from reference TRBV5-4 and TRBJ2-5): ETGVTQSPTHLIKTRGQQVTLRCSSQSGHNTVSWYQQALGQGPQFIFQYYREEENGRGNFPPRFSGLQFPNYSSELNVNALELDDSALYLCASSLVGGGQETQYFGPGTRLLVL.

This chain uses TRBV7-2 with TRBJ2-5, with no clear D. Germline V gene sequence: CDR1 SGHTA, CDR2 FQGNSA. Between the trimmed V and J ends, which lost 1 base and 5 bases, there was a span of 8 bases. The CDR3 contains 13 residues. The CDR3 loop reads CASSLVQRETQYF. CDR3 DNA sequence: TGTGCCAGCAGCTTAGTTCAGAGGGAGACCCAGTACTTC.

The chain couples TRBV9 to TRBJ1-2; 8 positions agree with TRBD1. The V and J ends lost 3 bases and 4 bases, in that order; junction bases with no gene match: 5. The CDR3 sequence is 14 residues long. CDR1 SGDLS and CDR2 YYNGEE come from the germline V gene. CDR3 coding DNA: TGTGCCAGCAGCGCGGACAGGGTCCCCTATGGCTACACCTTC. Translating it yields CASSADRVPYGYTF.